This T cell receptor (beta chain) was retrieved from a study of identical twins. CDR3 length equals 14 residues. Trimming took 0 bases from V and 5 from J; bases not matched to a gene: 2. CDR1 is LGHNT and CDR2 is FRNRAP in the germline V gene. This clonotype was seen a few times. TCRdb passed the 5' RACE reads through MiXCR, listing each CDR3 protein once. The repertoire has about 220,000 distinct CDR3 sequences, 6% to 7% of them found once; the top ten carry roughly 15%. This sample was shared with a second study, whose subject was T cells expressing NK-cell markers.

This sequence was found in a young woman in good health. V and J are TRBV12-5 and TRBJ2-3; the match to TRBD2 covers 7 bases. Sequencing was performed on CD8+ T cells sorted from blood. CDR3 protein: CASGLVGGQDTQYF. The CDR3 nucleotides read TGTGCTAGTGGTTTGGTGGGAGGGCAAGATACGCAGTATTTT.